These 32 T cell receptor beta chains were sequenced from one sample in a study of T cells expressing NK-cell markers. TCRdb re-called the 5' RACE reads and catalogs CDR3 proteins one per entry, DNA excluded. The listing contains some 340,000 distinct CDR3 sequences. Sequencing was performed on blood T cells: a sorted CD56 or NKG2C T cell subset, CD4+ or CD8+ T cells, or bulk PBMC T cells (not recorded which). These TCRs come from a man aged 18-70 years in good health.

This sequence joins TRBV14 and TRBJ2-2. Germline V CDR1 and CDR2: SGHDN, FVKESK. The CDR3 is 16 amino acids. The CDR3 loop reads CASSQLPVASTGELFF.

V and J are TRBV12-3 or TRBV12-4 and TRBJ1-3. This CDR3 is built from 17 residues. The CDR3: CASMTSAGWGSGNTIYF.

The rearrangement links TRBV29-1 to TRBJ2-1; there is no DNA to check the TCRdb D call of TRBD1. Germline V gene lookup returns CDR1 SQVTM and CDR2 ANQGSEA. This CDR3 is built from 14 residues. The CDR3 spells CSGRSDRRYNEQFF.

V and J are TRBV29-1 and TRBJ2-7. The CDR3 sequence is 16 residues long. Germline V gives CDR1 SQVTM, CDR2 ANQGSEA. This CDR3 reads CSVEYLTQTGSYEQYF.

The chain couples TRBV2 to TRBJ1-4; TCRdb outputs TRBD1, but without DNA this stays unchecked. CDR1 and CDR2 from the germline V gene are SNHLY and FYNNEI. The CDR3 is 14 residues long. This CDR3 is CASSDRRADEKLFF.

The chain employs TRBV13 and TRBJ2-7; no DNA is available, so the TRBD2 call from TCRdb remains unchecked. The CDR3 covers 16 residues. The V gene's germline CDR1 is PRHDT and CDR2 FYEKMQ (reference sequence). The CDR3: CASSRKPGTSGDEQYF.

The rearrangement links TRBV5-1 to TRBJ2-1; TCRdb returns TRBD1, unconfirmable since there is no DNA. The CDR3 has 15 amino acids. Germline CDR1 is SGHRS and CDR2 is YFSETQ. CDR3 loop: CASSYLLGGQGEQFF.

The chain uses TRBV12-3 or TRBV12-4 and TRBJ2-2; as DNA is missing, the TRBD1 call by TCRdb cannot be tested. The CDR3 is 17 residues long. CDR3 region: CASRHPGRATDTGELFF.

The CDR3 is CASSLSGIWNTEAFF. The rearrangement links TRBV5-1 to TRBJ1-1. Per germline, CDR1 SGHRS and CDR2 YFSETQ. The CDR3 sequence is 15 residues long.

The chain joins TRBV20-1 to TRBJ2-5; TCRdb gives TRBD1 as the D gene, but with no DNA this cannot be confirmed. CDR1 and CDR2 (germline): DFQATT, SNEGSKA (reference sequence). This CDR3 contains 14 residues. The CDR3 sequence: CSAKTPLLTETQYF.

This rearrangement joins TRBV28 to TRBJ2-7; TCRdb's D gene call, TRBD1, goes unchecked for lack of DNA. The CDR3 sequence is 15 residues long. Germline CDR1 and CDR2: MDHEN and SYDVKM. The CDR3 here is CASSIGTSFSYEQYF.

The rearrangement uses TRBV5-4 and TRBJ2-5; TCRdb's assignment of TRBD1 cannot be checked, as there is no DNA. Per germline, CDR1 SGHNT and CDR2 YYREEE (reference sequence). This CDR3 region has 15 residues. CDR3: CASSLGTAGQETQYF.

The chain employs TRBV29-1 and TRBJ2-6. Germline V gene data show CDR1 as SQVTM and CDR2 as ANQGSEA. This CDR3 spans 13 amino acids. Here the CDR3 reads CSVANSGANVLTF.

The chain combines TRBV12-3 or TRBV12-4 with TRBJ1-5; TCRdb outputs TRBD1, but without DNA this stays unchecked. The CDR3 has 15 amino acids. CDR3 sequence: CASSNYNRERQPQHF.

The chain carries TRBV24-1 and TRBJ2-7; the TRBD1 assignment by TCRdb is unverifiable without DNA. Germline V gives CDR1 KGHDR, CDR2 SFDVKD. The CDR3 has 15 residues. The CDR3 sequence is CATSDPGTGGREQYF.

The chain employs TRBV14 and TRBJ1-3. In germline, CDR1 is SGHDN, CDR2 FVKESK. There are 13 residues in the CDR3. CDR3: CASSQAPGNTIYF.

This chain links TRBV27 with TRBJ2-7. CDR1 and CDR2 (germline): MNHEY, SMNVEV (reference sequence). The CDR3 runs 14 residues. The CDR3 sequence is CASKRGLSSYEQYF.

The chain links TRBV5-1 to TRBJ2-1; the TCRdb call, TRBD2, lacks DNA for checking. Germline V CDR1 and CDR2: SGHRS, YFSETQ. CDR3 length: 18 residues. CDR3 sequence: CASSPGLAGGTPYNEQFF. Full variable domain (remainder filled in from reference TRBV5-1 and TRBJ2-1): KAGVTQTPRYLIKTRGQQVTLSCSPISGHRSVSWYQQTPGQGLQFLFEYFSETQRNKGNFPGRFSGRQFSNSRSEMNVSTLELGDSALYLCASSPGLAGGTPYNEQFFGPGTRLTVL.

The gene calls are TRBV7-6 and TRBJ2-7; TCRdb reports TRBD1, a call that lacks DNA to check it against. This CDR3 contains 15 residues. Germline V gene sequence: CDR1 SGHVS, CDR2 FNYEAQ. The CDR3 region is CASSPTGTPSYEQYF.

The chain combines TRBV11-2 with TRBJ2-1; TCRdb gives TRBD1 as the D gene, but with no DNA this cannot be confirmed. This CDR3 comprises 14 residues. Germline V gene sequence: CDR1 SGHAT, CDR2 FQNNGV. This CDR3 is CASSLRLGVNEQFF. Drawing the rest from reference TRBV11-2 and TRBJ2-1, the complete variable domain is EAGVAQSPRYKIIEKRQSVAFWCNPISGHATLYWYQQILGQGPKLLIQFQNNGVVDDSQLPKDRFSAERLKGVDSTLKIQPAKLEDSAVYLCASSLRLGVNEQFFGPGTRLTVL.

The chain links TRBV27 to TRBJ1-2; no DNA is available, so the TRBD1 call from TCRdb remains unchecked. CDR3 size: 13 residues. Germline V lookup: CDR1 MNHEY, CDR2 SMNVEV (reference sequence). The CDR3 loop reads CASSGDRVVGYTF.

The rearrangement uses TRBV4-2 and TRBJ1-1; TCRdb picks TRBD1, but there is no DNA to check that call. The germline V gene encodes CDR1 LGHNA and CDR2 YNFKEQ. The CDR3 covers 15 residues. CDR3 loop: CASSFGQNQNTEAFF.

The V gene is TRBV11-2, the J gene TRBJ2-2; with no DNA, the TCRdb D assignment of TRBD1 cannot be verified. Looked up from germline, CDR1 is SGHAT and CDR2 is FQNNGV. This CDR3 region has 14 residues. The CDR3 region is CASSLIQGIGELFF.

This chain connects TRBV19 to TRBJ2-2; TCRdb returns TRBD1, unconfirmable since there is no DNA. Germline V gene sequence: CDR1 LNHDA, CDR2 SQIVND (reference sequence). The CDR3 is 15 residues long. CDR3 loop: CASSIPRGRTGELFF.

The rearrangement uses TRBV5-1 and TRBJ2-5; TCRdb's D call, TRBD1, is unchecked because there is no DNA. This CDR3 comprises 17 residues. Germline CDR1 SGHRS, CDR2 YFSETQ. CDR3 sequence reads: CASSLYGTGLIQETQYF.

The V and J genes are TRBV25-1 and TRBJ1-2; the TRBD1 assignment by TCRdb is unverifiable without DNA. This CDR3 has 15 residues. Germline V lookup: CDR1 MGHDK, CDR2 SYGVNS. The CDR3 sequence: CASSEYGQGFNGYTF.

The chain has TRBV19 and TRBJ2-3; TCRdb selects TRBD1, and the lack of DNA leaves this call unchecked. The CDR3 totals 15 residues. The germline gives CDR1 LNHDA, CDR2 SQIVND (reference sequence). The CDR3 protein is CASSGGAASTDTQYF.

J is TRBJ2-5 and V is TRBV20-1; as DNA is missing, the TRBD2 call by TCRdb cannot be tested. Germline V CDR1 and CDR2: DFQATT, SNEGSKA (reference sequence). CDR3 length: 15 amino acids. CDR3: CSAGGGTSRVETQYF.

The CDR3 sequence: CSAKGVRGNSPLHF. This chain joins TRBV20-1 and TRBJ1-6; TCRdb's assignment of TRBD1 cannot be checked, as there is no DNA. Per germline, CDR1 DFQATT and CDR2 SNEGSKA (reference sequence). This CDR3 has 14 residues.

The gene calls are TRBV3-1 and TRBJ1-6; TCRdb selects TRBD1, and the lack of DNA leaves this call unchecked. This CDR3 contains 14 residues. Looked up from germline, CDR1 is LGHDT and CDR2 is YNNKEL (reference sequence). This chain's CDR3 is CASTRGQGRSPLHF.

The chain carries TRBV5-1 and TRBJ1-2; TCRdb proposes TRBD1, but this gene call is untestable without DNA. There are 13 residues in the CDR3. CDR1 and CDR2 (germline): SGHRS, YFSETQ. CDR3 in amino acids: CASSLDPGYGYTF.

The rearrangement links TRBV20-1 to TRBJ1-6; the TRBD1 assignment by TCRdb is unverifiable without DNA. The germline V gene has CDR1 DFQATT and CDR2 SNEGSKA (reference sequence). This CDR3 comprises 15 residues. This chain's CDR3 is CSAVGGRTYNSPLHF.